This T cell receptor beta chain is from a study of T cells in Graves' hyperthyroidism and ophthalmopathy. This clonotype was seen ten or more times. Its antigen remains unknown. Germline CDR1 SGHVS, CDR2 FQNEAQ. The CDR3 is made up of 15 amino acids. V lost 1 base, J lost 4 bases, and 13 bases lay in between. The cohort's ophthalmopathy patients, a group with duration under 3 months, had a Clinical Activity Score of at least 3 and a NOSPECS grade of at least 4. Exclusion of a patient resulted from uncontrolled infection, other autoimmune disease, pregnancy or lactation. Fresh 10 ml peripheral blood yielded PBMCs. Amplification targeted TCR beta CDR3 regions from RNA transcripts. HTBI primers were used for first-round RT-PCR of the TCR CDR3. TCRdb ran MiXCR on the multiplex PCR reads and lists one entry per CDR3 protein. The repertoire holds 500,000 or so distinct CDR3 sequences, about 15% seen once, with around 28% in the top ten.

General study results and limits: Model output signaled ophthalmopathy a median around 6.9 months ahead of onset.

This TCR came from a young woman with Graves' ophthalmopathy. Sequenced sample: blood. This chain joins TRBV7-8 and TRBJ1-1; D uncertain. In DNA, the CDR3 is TGTGCCAGCAGCTTAGACCTCGGGGTGAGCACTGAAGCTTTCTTT. Its translation: CASSLDLGVSTEAFF.